One and the same sample provided the 20 T cell receptor beta chains below, sequenced in a study of CD8+ T cells in alopecia areata. Treatment indicated: oral pan-JAK inhibitor, 5-10 mg twice daily. RNA was extracted and reverse transcribed into cDNA as the sequencing template. Assay: immunoSEQ multiplex PCR; the TCRdb copy retains only in-frame clones and omits some. Of around 120,000 clones in the sample, roughly 63% were seen once. The sample was CD8+ T cells sorted from blood, taken at week 4, from a patient treated with tofacitinib. These TCRs come from a human donor with alopecia areata.

This chain joins TRBV6-5 and TRBJ2-5; D possibly uses TRBD1 or TRBD2 (8 bases each). The ends were cut back, 4 bases at V and 5 bases at J, with 17 bases in the middle. This CDR3 comprises 15 residues. Germline V gene lookup returns CDR1 MNHEY and CDR2 SVGAGI. The CDR3 reads CASSFLGGDRETQYF. Here the CDR3 DNA reads TGTGCCAGCAGTTTCCTCGGGGGGGACAGGGAGACCCAGTACTTC.

The J gene is TRBJ1-4, the V gene TRBV5-4; 7 bases line up with TRBD1. The germline gives CDR1 SGHNT, CDR2 YYREEE (reference sequence). Trimming removed 3 bases from V and 8 bases from J; junction bases left unmatched: 4. The CDR3 loop spans 13 amino acids. The CDR3 nucleotides read TGTGCCAGCAGCTCAGGGGACAGCGAAAAACTGTTTTTT. Encoded protein: CASSSGDSEKLFF.

The gene calls are TRBV7-8 and TRBJ2-1; the D gene is possibly TRBD2 (6 bases). Germline loops: CDR1 SGHVS, CDR2 FQNEAQ. There are 18 residues in the CDR3. Trimming cost V 1 base and J 6 bases, with 22 bases left between them. The CDR3 reads CASSLEGAAGGGVNEQFF. The CDR3 DNA sequence: TGTGCCAGCAGCTTAGAAGGCGCAGCGGGCGGAGGGGTCAATGAGCAGTTCTTC.

The chain links TRBV2 to TRBJ2-7; 7 bases map to TRBD2. The CDR3 sequence is 13 residues long. CDR1 SNHLY and CDR2 FYNNEI come from the germline V gene. Trimming cost V 2 bases and J 4 bases; bases outside gene matches: 2. The CDR3 here is CASSEMRGYEQYF. The CDR3 DNA reads as TGTGCCAGCAGTGAAATGCGGGGGTACGAGCAGTACTTC.

This clone was recorded only once. The chain uses TRBV4-3 and TRBJ1-1, with a possible D match to TRBD1 (5 bases). The CDR3 totals 16 residues. Trimming removed 0 bases from V and 1 base from J, with 12 bases in between. In germline, CDR1 is LGHNA, CDR2 YSLEER. The CDR3 DNA is TGCGCCAGCAGCCAAGATCGGGATACAGGGAACACTGAAGCTTTCTTT. It translates to CASSQDRDTGNTEAFF.

The genes are TRBV13 and TRBJ2-2, with D perhaps TRBD1 (5 bases). The ends were cut back, 4 bases at V and 1 base at J, with 10 bases in the middle. The CDR3 contains 15 residues. Per germline, CDR1 PRHDT and CDR2 FYEKMQ (reference sequence). CDR3 residues: CASSSGHLNTGELFF. The CDR3 DNA is TGTGCCAGCAGCTCAGGACACCTGAACACCGGGGAGCTGTTTTTT.

In its sample, this clone was seen a few times. The chain couples TRBV11-2 to TRBJ2-7; D is possibly TRBD1 (6 bases). V lost 0 bases and J lost 3, with 12 bases in between. The CDR3 spans 15 residues. Germline CDR1 is SGHAT and CDR2 is FQNNGV. DNA for the CDR3: TGTGCCAGCAGCTTAGAGGGACACCCATTCTACGAGCAGTACTTC. Translated: CASSLEGHPFYEQYF.

The chain recombines TRBV7-2 with TRBJ2-3; TRBD2 aligns across 8 bases. The junction had 16 bases not matched to a gene; V was cut back by 0 bases and J by 5 bases. Per germline, CDR1 SGHTA and CDR2 FQGNSA. This CDR3 comprises 19 residues. As DNA, the CDR3 is TGTGCCAGCAGCTTAGCCCGACAGATGACTAGCGTAATGGGAGATACGCAGTATTTT. Amino acids: CASSLARQMTSVMGDTQYF.

The sample holds many counts of this clone. This chain uses TRBV4-1 with TRBJ2-7; D is unclear. V lost 5 bases and J 5 bases, leaving 4 bases between the germline ends. The length of the CDR3 is 10 residues. CDR1 is MGHRA, CDR2 YSYEKL, per germline. The CDR3 DNA sequence: TGCGCCAGCAGCGGTAACGAGCAGTACTTC. It yields the protein CASSGNEQYF.

V usage is TRBV6-5 and J usage is TRBJ2-7; the D is unclear. This CDR3 contains 14 residues. Germline V CDR1 and CDR2: MNHEY, SVGAGI. Trimming shortened V by 3 bases and J by 2 bases, and 11 bases separated the two germline ends. The CDR3 loop reads CASSYSQSPYEQYF. Here the CDR3 DNA reads TGTGCCAGCAGTTATAGTCAGAGCCCCTACGAGCAGTACTTC.

The V and J genes are TRBV19 and TRBJ2-5, with D unresolved. V was shortened by 5 bases and J by 3 bases, with 7 bases between the two germline ends. Germline V gene lookup returns CDR1 LNHDA and CDR2 SQIVND (reference sequence). The CDR3 is made up of 12 amino acids. This CDR3 is CASSGPEETQYF. CDR3 bases: TGTGCCAGTAGTGGACCCGAAGAGACCCAGTACTTC.

The chain joins TRBV27 to TRBJ1-4, with D unclear. The V end lost 1 base, the J end lost 3 bases, and 9 bases lay between the germline ends. CDR1 MNHEY and CDR2 SMNVEV come from the germline V gene (reference sequence). The CDR3 is 15 amino acids. The CDR3 DNA reads TGTGCCAGCAGTTTATTGAGACAACCTAATGAAAAACTGTTTTTT. It encodes CASSLLRQPNEKLFF.

The genes are TRBV30 and TRBJ2-1; D possibly uses TRBD1 or TRBD2 (7 bases each). The CDR3 spans 14 residues. Trimming took off 5 bases at V and 8 bases at J, with 19 bases between the two ends. Germline CDR1 is GTSNPN and CDR2 is SVGIG (reference sequence). CDR3 residues: CAWGEGAMSDEQFF. The CDR3 DNA sequence: TGTGCCTGGGGGGAGGGGGCCATGTCTGATGAGCAGTTCTTC.

This clone was found a few times. This chain joins TRBV29-1 and TRBJ2-1; either TRBD1 or TRBD2 may fit D (5 bases each). The V end was cut by 6 bases, the J end by 6 bases, with 12 bases between. Germline values: CDR1 SQVTM, CDR2 ANQGSEA. The CDR3 has 12 amino acids. The DNA of the CDR3 is TGCAGCGTACCGGGACCCAGCAATGAGCAGTTCTTC. Residues: CSVPGPSNEQFF.

This sequence joins TRBV29-1 and TRBJ2-2; D is ambiguous. Trimming took 2 bases from V and 7 from J, leaving 14 bases between them. This CDR3 has 14 amino acids. Germline CDR1 and CDR2: SQVTM and ANQGSEA. Written as DNA, the CDR3 is TGCAGCGTTGAATCTTCGGGTCGAGGCGGGGAGCTGTTTTTT. Translation gives CSVESSGRGGELFF.

Turning to this clone: The germline gene is not matched at one end of the junction; a read error may be the cause. The chain links TRBV14 to TRBJ2-7; D remains ambiguous. Germline loops: CDR1 SGHDN, CDR2 FVKESK. The CDR3 has 12 amino acids. The CDR3 loop reads CASSPTLSRQTF. The CDR3 DNA reads as TGTGCCAGCAGCCCGACTTTAAGCCGGCAGACCTTC.

The genes are TRBV19 and TRBJ2-6; D gene ambiguous. V was cut by 5 bases and J by 2 bases, with 7 bases left in between. Germline CDR1 and CDR2: LNHDA and SQIVND (reference sequence). This CDR3 comprises 14 residues. CDR3 sequence (DNA): TGTGCCAGTAGTTCCTGGGCTGGGGCCAACGTCCTGACTTTC. Protein sequence: CASSSWAGANVLTF.

The chain uses TRBV9 and TRBJ1-2; possible D gene TRBD1, 5 bases. Trimming removed 3 bases at V and 7 bases at J, with 10 bases between. The length of the CDR3 is 12 residues. Germline V lookup: CDR1 SGDLS, CDR2 YYNGEE. DNA of the CDR3: TGTGCCAGCAGCGCCGACAGTGCTGGCTACACCTTC. Protein sequence: CASSADSAGYTF.

V gene TRBV2 combines with J gene TRBJ2-3; weak D call: TRBD1 (6 bases). The CDR3 has 15 residues. CDR1 SNHLY and CDR2 FYNNEI come from the germline V gene. Trimming took 6 bases from V and 6 from J, leaving 19 bases between them. CDR3 nucleotides: TGTGCCAGCAGCTCAGGGGTTGGGTCCGGTGATACGCAGTATTTT. Residues: CASSSGVGSGDTQYF. Full variable domain (remainder filled in from reference TRBV2 and TRBJ2-3): EPEVTQTPSHQVTQMGQEVILRCVPISNHLYFYWYRQILGQKVEFLVSFYNNEISEKSEIFDDQFSVERPDGSNFTLKIRSTKLEDSAMYFCASSSGVGSGDTQYFGPGTRLTVL.

This clone was recorded only once. The gene calls are TRBV4-1 and TRBJ2-1, with D perhaps matching TRBD1 (5 bases). The CDR3 has 13 amino acids. Per germline, CDR1 MGHRA and CDR2 YSYEKL. Trimming pared 3 bases from V and 5 bases from J, leaving 8 bases between. In nucleotides, the CDR3 is TGCGCCAGCAGCCAGACAGTGCACAATGAGCAGTTCTTC. It encodes CASSQTVHNEQFF.